This TCR beta chain was recorded in a study of neurological immune-mediated disorders. Study-wide points: Private repertoires in all groups were suggested, as expanded clones shared no CDR3 amino acid sequences across subjects.

A single record per CDR3 protein comes from TCRdb applying MiXCR to the 5' RACE reads. This repertoire shows over 60,000 distinct CDR3 sequences, 5% to 5.5% found once; its top ten account for roughly 2.2%. V was clipped by 1 base and J by 0 bases; unmatched bases: 8. Germline CDR1 reads SGHRS; CDR2 reads YFSETQ. This CDR3 has 19 amino acids. This clonotype was picked up many times. Its antigen is still unknown. The TCR originated in a young woman with multiple sclerosis. V and J are TRBV5-1 and TRBJ2-1; 12 bases line up with TRBD2. Source material: PBMCs. CDR3 nucleotide sequence: TGCGCCAGCAGCTTGTTGCTAGCGGGAGGGCCAGGCTCCTACAATGAGCAGTTCTTC. Protein: CASSLLLAGGPGSYNEQFF.